The present entry profiles one T cell receptor (beta chain) with its context. Enrolled during active infection, Seattle patients were then followed longitudinally. The data belong to a study of blood T cell repertoires in COVID-19. Study background: Donors in the United States, Italy and Spain gave samples during acute or convalescent COVID-19. The cDNA or gDNA used as material had been derived from T cells, B-cell-depleted T cells, or PBMCs.

In the authors' workflow: Estimation of nucleated cell counts relied on the amplification of reference gene primers. Data came from immunoSEQ multiplex PCR; TCRdb stores just in-frame clones and leaves some out. V and J calls and clone size come straight from that table; D and trimming were deduced from the DNA. This sample has about 41,000 clones; about 87% occur once, and the top ten carry less than 5%. The length of the CDR3 is 16 residues. Germline values: CDR1 KGHDR, CDR2 SFDVKD. The ends were cut back, 0 bases at V and 0 bases at J, with 9 bases in the middle. This sequence was found in a man aged 35-49 years with COVID-19, enrolled during active disease. The chain uses TRBV24-1 and TRBJ2-3, with D perhaps TRBD2 (6 bases). The source material was peripheral blood. In DNA, the CDR3 is TGTGCCACCAGTGATTTGCGGAGGGGAAGCACAGATACGCAGTATTTT. It yields the protein CATSDLRRGSTDTQYF.